The 16 T cell receptor beta chains below come from one sample, sequenced in a study of response to subunit inactivated influenza vaccine (dated 2018 in TCRdb). The library relied on RT-PCR. The instrument was an Illumina HiSeq 2500. The public reads were reprocessed in TCRdb via fastp at Q25 and MiXCR, keeping in-frame beta chains. Identical CDR3 proteins give one entry, which carries the most common genes and DNA. The sample records roughly 700,000 distinct CDR3 sequences, approximately 15% of which are singletons. Of the sample, around 6.5% falls within the top ten clones. The sample consisted of PBMCs from blood, taken 14 days before vaccination. Source of these receptors: a man in his fifties who received an inactivated influenza vaccine. Donor details come from another sample of the same person, matched by shared clones.

This clonotype was detected many times. V and J are TRBV7-2 and TRBJ1-5; unclear D gene. V lost 1 base, J lost 4 bases, and 5 bases lay in between. Germline V gene lookup returns CDR1 SGHTA and CDR2 FQGNSA. The CDR3 runs 13 residues. CDR3 region: CASSLGQNQPQHF. DNA of the CDR3: TGTGCCAGCAGCTTAGGGCAGAATCAGCCCCAGCATTTT.

Of note for this clonotype: With a much larger clone just one base away, this may be a read error. The V call is TRBV15, the J call TRBJ2-5; D gene unclear. Germline V lookup: CDR1 LNHNV, CDR2 YYDKDF (reference sequence). This CDR3 comprises 16 residues. The V end was cut by 0 bases, the J end by 5 bases, with 16 bases between. The CDR3 protein is CATSRDQLWDEETQYF. CDR3 DNA sequence: TGTGCCACCAGCAGAGATCAGTTATGGGATGAGGAGACCCAGTACTTC.

The rearrangement uses TRBV28 and TRBJ2-1; TRBD1 matches 9 bases. The J segment lost 15 bases and the V segment lost 1 base, leaving 7 bases of the junction unmatched. The length of the CDR3 is 13 residues. Looked up from germline, CDR1 is MDHEN and CDR2 is SYDVKM. The CDR3 region is CASSLSGTGSAFF. In nucleotides, the CDR3 is TGTGCCAGCAGTTTATCCGGGACAGGGTCCGCGTTCTTC.

CDR3 coding DNA: TGTGCCAGCAGACTAGCGGGAGATTTAGATACGCAGTATTTT. It encodes CASRLAGDLDTQYF. V and J are TRBV6-1 and TRBJ2-3, with TRBD2 matching 11 bases. The CDR3 sequence is 14 residues long. Per germline, CDR1 MNHNS and CDR2 SASEGT. The V segment lost 6 bases and the J segment 5 bases; nucleotides outside the gene matches: 4.

This clonotype was seen repeatedly, ten times or more. The limits of the CDR3 on the DNA are not certain, so only TCRdb's listed CDR3 is given. The chain uses TRBV5-1 and TRBJ2-2. Germline CDR1 SGHRS, CDR2 YFSETQ. Both ends counted, the CDR3 spans 14 residues. The CDR3 loop reads CASSSSVSTGELFF.

Only a few counts were recorded for this clonotype. The chain carries TRBV10-3 and TRBJ2-2; D tentatively reads TRBD1 or TRBD2 (7 bases each). The length of the CDR3 is 12 residues. Germline CDR1 and CDR2: ENHRY and SYGVKD. V was clipped by 10 bases and J by 6 bases, with 12 bases between them. CDR3 DNA: TGTGCCACAGGGGGGGCTCCCGGGGAGCTGTTTTTT. It specifies CATGGAPGELFF.

The V and J genes are TRBV29-1 and TRBJ2-1; possibly TRBD1 for D (6 bases). This CDR3 is built from 14 residues. Germline V gene lookup returns CDR1 SQVTM and CDR2 ANQGSEA. Trimming removed 7 bases at V and 5 bases at J, with 18 bases between. CDR3 nucleotides: TGCAGCGCACGCGAGGGGGTGAGGCACAATGAGCAGTTCTTC. Protein product: CSAREGVRHNEQFF.

The chain uses TRBV25-1 and TRBJ2-2; perhaps TRBD1 as D (5 bases). This CDR3 is built from 14 residues. CDR1 and CDR2 (germline): MGHDK, SYGVNS. The V gene lost 6 bases and the J gene lost 3 bases, with 11 bases spanning the gap. The CDR3 DNA sequence: TGTGCCAGCAGATCAGGGCCGGACACCGGGGAGCTGTTTTTT. Translation gives CASRSGPDTGELFF.

This sequence joins TRBV29-1 and TRBJ2-1; 9 nucleotides agree with TRBD1. Germline-derived CDR1 and CDR2 are SQVTM and ANQGSEA. The CDR3 is 15 amino acids. J lost 7 bases, V lost 4 bases, and 11 bases had no gene match. The CDR3 here is CSVVGWDRVLNEQFF. CDR3 DNA: TGCAGCGTTGTAGGTTGGGACAGGGTATTAAATGAGCAGTTCTTC.

This clonotype was recorded a few times. The gene calls are TRBV10-3 and TRBJ2-7; tentatively, D is TRBD1 (6 bases). The CDR3 is 13 amino acids. Germline CDR1 and CDR2: ENHRY and SYGVKD. The germline V and J ends were trimmed by 8 bases and 0 bases, with 11 bases remaining between them. The DNA for the CDR3 is TGTGCCATCCAGGTAGGGGGCTCCTACGAGCAGTACTTC. Translated: CAIQVGGSYEQYF.

V usage is TRBV24-1 and J usage is TRBJ2-2; maybe TRBD2 (5 bases). Trimming took off 3 bases at V and 1 base at J, with 11 bases between the two ends. The CDR3 contains 16 residues. Germline V gene data show CDR1 as KGHDR and CDR2 as SFDVKD. Written as DNA, the CDR3 is TGTGCCACCAGTGATACAACTGGGAGGAACACCGGGGAGCTGTTTTTT. Translating it yields CATSDTTGRNTGELFF.

The rearrangement links TRBV7-2 to TRBJ2-1; TRBD2 matches 7 bases. The V and J ends lost 2 bases and 4 bases, in that order; junction bases with no gene match: 5. The germline V gene encodes CDR1 SGHTA and CDR2 FQGNSA. This CDR3 has 15 residues. The CDR3 bases are TGTGCCAGCAGCTTAAATGGACTAGATTACAATGAGCAGTTCTTC. Protein sequence: CASSLNGLDYNEQFF.

This clonotype was counted a few times. V usage is TRBV2 and J usage is TRBJ2-7; a possible D gene is TRBD2 (5 bases). The length of the CDR3 is 12 residues. V was clipped by 6 bases and J by 5 bases, with 11 bases between them. Germline CDR1 reads SNHLY; CDR2 reads FYNNEI. CDR3 DNA sequence: TGTGCCAGCAGGAACTCGGGGAACGAGCAGTACTTC. It is translated as CASRNSGNEQYF.

V and J are TRBV12-3 or TRBV12-4 and TRBJ1-3; TRBD1 matches at 7 bases. The V segment lost 6 bases and the J segment 0 bases; nucleotides outside the gene matches: 8. The CDR3 is 16 amino acids. This chain's CDR3 is CASSIQTGFSGNTIYF. The DNA for the CDR3 is TGTGCCAGCAGCATACAGACAGGGTTCTCTGGAAACACCATATATTTT.

The chain is built from TRBV7-2 and TRBJ2-5, with 7 bases matching TRBD1. Germline loops: CDR1 SGHTA, CDR2 FQGNSA. The CDR3 covers 13 residues. After removal of 5 bases from V and 6 bases from J, the junction contained 6 bases not matched to a gene. The CDR3 coding sequence is TGTGCCAGCAGCGACCGACAGGGTCAGACCCAGTACTTC. This gives the protein CASSDRQGQTQYF.

CDR3 sequence: CASSSVRRLAGDPPDTQYF. CDR3 nucleotide sequence: TGTGCCAGCAGCTCTGTCCGACGACTAGCGGGGGATCCCCCCGATACGCAGTATTTT. J is TRBJ2-3 and V is TRBV11-2, with 12 bases identical to TRBD2. Unmatched junction bases numbered 17, after V lost 4 bases and J lost 6 bases. This CDR3 has 19 amino acids. The germline gives CDR1 SGHAT, CDR2 FQNNGV.